This T cell receptor (beta chain) is drawn from a study of shared clonotypes between healthy human individuals. Study information: Per donor, CD8 memory used one plate, CD8 naive used two, CD4 memory used three and CD4 naive used three.

Germline assignment: CDR1 MGHRA and CDR2 YSYEKL. The germline V and J ends were trimmed by 2 bases and 0 bases, with 10 bases remaining between them. This CDR3 is built from 16 residues. About this clone: Its antigen is unidentified.

Sequencing used immunoSEQ multiplex PCR; TCRdb keeps in-frame clones, though not all of them. The sample includes 650,000 to 750,000 clones, about two thirds of them seen just once. Study-level findings and limits: Having only a few donors restricted how much genetic and exposure-history diversity was captured. Sorted-subset sequencing, rarefaction showed, was incomplete despite large depth.

The receptor comes from a woman in her twenties or thirties in good health. The sequencing sample was made of memory CD4+ T cells sorted from blood. Noted subset: CD45RA-negative fraction. The chain recombines TRBV4-1 with TRBJ2-2; D possibly corresponds to TRBD2 (5 bases). The DNA for the CDR3 is TGCGCCAGCAGCCAATTAACGGGGACGAACACCGGGGAGCTGTTTTTT. Protein sequence: CASSQLTGTNTGELFF.